The entry below describes one T cell receptor (beta chain). The sample comes from a study of blood T cell repertoires in COVID-19. The overall study: From the United States, Italy and Spain came samples of acute and convalescent COVID-19. T cells, B-cell-depleted T cells, or PBMCs supplied cDNA or gDNA.

As originally analysed: Using reference gene primer amplification, nucleated cell counts were estimated. The repertoire was sequenced with immunoSEQ multiplex PCR; TCRdb's copy has only in-frame clones and lacks some. V and J calls and clone size are copied from that table; D and trimming were computed from the DNA. Among around 200,000 clones listed, 85% were seen once. The CDR3 sequence is 14 residues long. V gave up 7 bases and J gave up 4 bases; unmatched junction bases: 9. Per germline, CDR1 LNHDA and CDR2 SQIVND (reference sequence). The study counted Cohort 3 donors as recovered given two negative PCRs, clearance, or symptom resolution.

V and J are TRBV19 and TRBJ2-7; 8 bases match TRBD1. The material sequenced was PBMCs or T cells enriched from blood (not recorded which). The receptor was isolated from a man in his forties who had recovered from COVID-19. As DNA, the CDR3 is TGTGCCAGTAAGTCCCCAGGGGGCGCTTACGAGCAGTACTTC. This encodes CASKSPGGAYEQYF.